This TCR beta chain comes out of a study of blood T cell repertoires in COVID-19. Turning to the study itself: T cells, B-cell-depleted T cells, or PBMCs supplied cDNA or gDNA.

Libraries were prepared by immunoSEQ multiplex PCR; TCRdb keeps only in-frame clonotypes and omits some of them. Of about 240,000 clones listed, about 83% were seen once; the top ten hold more than 1.5%. CDR1 and CDR2 (germline): MNHEY, SVGAGI. The CDR3 totals 13 residues. V lost 7 bases, J lost 10 bases, and 11 bases stayed unmatched. The sample comprised peripheral blood. This chain joins TRBV6-5 and TRBJ2-5, with TRBD1 identical over 8 bases. The source of this sequence is a man younger than 45 who had recovered from COVID-19. The CDR3 DNA follows: TGTGCCAGCATGGACAGGGTTAGGATTGGCCAGTACTTC. It is translated as CASMDRVRIGQYF.